A selection of T cell receptor beta chains follows, all from one sample in a study of cytomegalovirus exposure and HLA in healthy donors. Produced via immunoSEQ multiplex PCR; TCRdb's table is partial and in-frame only. The table lists more than 110,000 clones, around 77% of them singletons. Material for sequencing was PBMCs. The origin of the receptors is a man aged 25 to 40 in good health and CMV-seronegative. CDR3s include the opening cysteine and the closing phenylalanine or tryptophan. D genes are given only for firm matches. The size field is filled for only some rows; it gives once, few, many or a size class.

CDR3 length: 15; D gene: TRBD1; J gene: TRBJ2-7; V gene: TRBV5-4; clone size: .; CDR3 protein: CASSLVDRSNYEQYF; CDR3 DNA: TGTGCCAGCAGCCTGGTGGACAGGAGCAACTACGAGCAGTACTTC
CDR3 length: 17; D gene: TRBD1; J gene: TRBJ1-2; V gene: TRBV7-9; clone size: .; CDR3 protein: CSSSLQLQLQGLDGYPF; CDR3 DNA: TGTTCCAGCAGCTTACAACTACAACTACAGGGGCTGGATGGCTACCCCTTC
CDR3 length: 13; D gene: .; J gene: TRBJ2-1; V gene: TRBV18; clone size: .; CDR3 protein: CASSPPSLNEQFF; CDR3 DNA: TGTGCCAGCTCACCTCCCTCTTTGAATGAGCAGTTCTTC
CDR3 length: 13; D gene: TRBD1; J gene: TRBJ2-5; V gene: TRBV5-1; clone size: .; CDR3 protein: CASSRDRVETQYF; CDR3 DNA: TGCGCCAGCAGCCGGGACAGAGTAGAGACCCAGTACTTC
CDR3 length: 16; D gene: TRBD2; J gene: TRBJ2-7; V gene: TRBV7-2; clone size: once; CDR3 protein: CASSLETSGRTYEQYF; CDR3 DNA: TGTGCCAGCAGCTTAGAGACTAGCGGGAGGACCTACGAGCAGTACTTC
CDR3 length: 13; D gene: .; J gene: TRBJ1-4; V gene: TRBV29-1; clone size: .; CDR3 protein: CSGSTGTNEKLFF; CDR3 DNA: TGCAGCGGGTCTACAGGGACTAATGAAAAACTGTTTTTT
CDR3 length: 12; D gene: .; J gene: TRBJ1-1; V gene: TRBV2; clone size: .; CDR3 protein: CASRGQGAEAFF; CDR3 DNA: TGTGCCAGCAGGGGTCAGGGTGCTGAAGCTTTCTTT
CDR3 length: 14; D gene: .; J gene: TRBJ1-1; V gene: TRBV28; clone size: .; CDR3 protein: CASRRGGLGTEAFF; CDR3 DNA: TGTGCCAGCAGAAGGGGGGGGCTGGGTACTGAAGCTTTCTTT
CDR3 length: 14; D gene: .; J gene: TRBJ1-1; V gene: TRBV7-9; clone size: few; CDR3 protein: CASSLGTMNTEAFF; CDR3 DNA: TGTGCCAGCAGCTTAGGGACAATGAACACTGAAGCTTTCTTT
CDR3 length: 16; D gene: TRBD1; J gene: TRBJ1-2; V gene: TRBV27; clone size: once; CDR3 protein: CASSLGKGTGNYGYTF; CDR3 DNA: TGTGCCAGCAGTTTAGGAAAGGGGACAGGGAACTATGGCTACACCTTC
CDR3 length: 16; D gene: TRBD2; J gene: TRBJ2-3; V gene: TRBV7-2; clone size: .; CDR3 protein: CASSPIAGAITDTQYF; CDR3 DNA: TGTGCCAGCAGCCCTATAGCGGGGGCGATCACAGATACGCAGTATTTT
CDR3 length: 13; D gene: TRBD1; J gene: TRBJ1-6; V gene: TRBV6-5; clone size: .; CDR3 protein: CASSPGGSSPLNF; CDR3 DNA: TGTGCCAGCAGTCCAGGGGGGAGTTCACCCCTCAACTTT
CDR3 length: 14; D gene: TRBD1; J gene: TRBJ1-6; V gene: TRBV30; clone size: .; CDR3 protein: CAWRRGQGNSPLHF; CDR3 DNA: TGTGCCTGGAGGAGGGGACAGGGGAATTCACCCCTCCACTTT
CDR3 length: 17; D gene: TRBD1; J gene: TRBJ2-2; V gene: TRBV28; clone size: .; CDR3 protein: CASSSPGTAKNTGELFF; CDR3 DNA: TGTGCCAGCAGTTCCCCCGGGACAGCCAAGAACACCGGGGAGCTGTTTTTT
CDR3 length: 17; D gene: .; J gene: TRBJ1-1; V gene: TRBV18; clone size: .; CDR3 protein: CASSPPESGVRPAEAFF; CDR3 DNA: TGTGCCAGCTCACCACCGGAATCCGGGGTCCGCCCAGCTGAAGCTTTCTTT
CDR3 length: 13; D gene: TRBD1; J gene: TRBJ2-4; V gene: TRBV5-1; clone size: .; CDR3 protein: CASSSTGKYIQYF; CDR3 DNA: TGCGCCAGCAGTTCGACAGGGAAGTACATTCAGTACTTC
CDR3 length: 13; D gene: .; J gene: TRBJ2-2; V gene: TRBV5-1; clone size: .; CDR3 protein: CASSFQNTGELFF; CDR3 DNA: TGCGCCAGCAGCTTTCAAAATACCGGGGAGCTGTTTTTT
CDR3 length: 15; D gene: TRBD2; J gene: TRBJ2-3; V gene: TRBV18; clone size: .; CDR3 protein: CASPPSGGRTDTQYF; CDR3 DNA: TGTGCCAGCCCCCCTAGCGGGGGCCGCACAGATACGCAGTATTTT
CDR3 length: 17; D gene: TRBD2; J gene: TRBJ2-3; V gene: TRBV4-1; clone size: .; CDR3 protein: CASSQGSGGAFTDTQYF; CDR3 DNA: TGCGCCAGCAGCCAAGGTAGCGGGGGGGCCTTCACAGATACGCAGTATTTT
CDR3 length: 13; D gene: TRBD1; J gene: TRBJ2-5; V gene: TRBV7-8; clone size: .; CDR3 protein: CASSTGQQETQYF; CDR3 DNA: TGTGCCAGCAGCACGGGACAGCAAGAGACCCAGTACTTC
CDR3 length: 15; D gene: TRBD1; J gene: TRBJ2-7; V gene: TRBV6-6; clone size: .; CDR3 protein: CASSSSGTGGREQYF; CDR3 DNA: TGTGCCAGCAGTTCTTCCGGGACAGGGGGTCGGGAGCAGTACTTC
CDR3 length: 17; D gene: TRBD2; J gene: TRBJ2-5; V gene: TRBV9; clone size: .; CDR3 protein: CASSPRGSGGAGETQYF; CDR3 DNA: TGTGCCAGCAGCCCTCGTGGTAGCGGGGGGGCCGGGGAGACCCAGTACTTC
CDR3 length: 13; D gene: TRBD1; J gene: TRBJ1-2; V gene: TRBV28; clone size: .; CDR3 protein: CASGDRGGYGYTF; CDR3 DNA: TGTGCCAGCGGGGACAGGGGAGGGTATGGCTACACCTTC
CDR3 length: 13; D gene: .; J gene: TRBJ2-7; V gene: TRBV27; clone size: .; CDR3 protein: CASSLATDYEQYF; CDR3 DNA: TGTGCCAGCAGTTTGGCGACAGACTACGAGCAGTACTTC
CDR3 length: 15; D gene: .; J gene: TRBJ1-4; V gene: TRBV5-1; clone size: few; CDR3 protein: CASSLGDNPGEKLFF; CDR3 DNA: TGCGCCAGCAGCTTGGGGGACAATCCCGGAGAAAAACTGTTTTTT
CDR3 length: 16; D gene: TRBD2; J gene: TRBJ2-1; V gene: TRBV6-1; clone size: .; CDR3 protein: CASSGLPGLAGGEQFF; CDR3 DNA: TGTGCCAGCAGTGGTCTGCCGGGACTAGCGGGAGGTGAGCAGTTCTTC
CDR3 length: 17; D gene: TRBD2; J gene: TRBJ2-5; V gene: TRBV10-3; clone size: once; CDR3 protein: CAAASGTSGPGTETQYF; CDR3 DNA: TGTGCCGCCGCCTCCGGGACTAGCGGCCCAGGCACAGAGACCCAGTACTTC
CDR3 length: 16; D gene: .; J gene: TRBJ1-4; V gene: TRBV25-1; clone size: .; CDR3 protein: CASSEAGQPTNEKLFF; CDR3 DNA: TGTGCCAGCAGTGAGGCAGGACAACCAACTAATGAAAAACTGTTTTTT
CDR3 length: 16; D gene: .; J gene: TRBJ2-3; V gene: TRBV4-2; clone size: .; CDR3 protein: CASSQDPAGVGDTQYF; CDR3 DNA: TGTGCCAGCAGCCAAGATCCCGCAGGGGTTGGAGATACGCAGTATTTT
CDR3 length: 18; D gene: TRBD2; J gene: TRBJ2-5; V gene: TRBV18; clone size: .; CDR3 protein: CASSPLGGGSVFGETQYF; CDR3 DNA: TGTGCCAGCTCACCATTGGGCGGCGGGAGTGTTTTCGGAGAGACCCAGTACTTC
CDR3 length: 17; D gene: .; J gene: TRBJ2-3; V gene: TRBV19; clone size: .; CDR3 protein: CASSPQVTKSSTDTQYF; CDR3 DNA: TGTGCCAGCAGCCCGCAGGTTACCAAATCAAGCACAGATACGCAGTATTTT
CDR3 length: 14; D gene: .; J gene: TRBJ2-2; V gene: TRBV27; clone size: .; CDR3 protein: CASSLIRNTGELFF; CDR3 DNA: TGTGCCAGCAGTTTGATCAGGAACACCGGGGAGCTGTTTTTT
CDR3 length: 13; D gene: TRBD1; J gene: TRBJ2-1; V gene: TRBV5-1; clone size: .; CDR3 protein: CASSWDSGSEQFF; CDR3 DNA: TGCGCCAGCAGCTGGGACAGTGGGAGTGAGCAGTTCTTC
CDR3 length: 14; D gene: .; J gene: TRBJ1-5; V gene: TRBV6-1; clone size: .; CDR3 protein: CASIQQGSNQPQHF; CDR3 DNA: TGTGCCAGCATACAACAGGGTAGCAATCAGCCCCAGCATTTT
CDR3 length: 17; D gene: TRBD2; J gene: TRBJ2-7; V gene: TRBV7-8; clone size: once; CDR3 protein: CASSRGMASGGTYEQYF; CDR3 DNA: TGTGCCAGCAGCCGGGGAATGGCCAGCGGGGGAACCTACGAGCAGTACTTC
CDR3 length: 15; D gene: .; J gene: TRBJ2-7; V gene: TRBV6-5; clone size: .; CDR3 protein: CASRLKGLGTYEQYF; CDR3 DNA: TGTGCCAGCAGGTTGAAGGGACTTGGAACCTACGAGCAGTACTTC
CDR3 length: 18; D gene: TRBD2; J gene: TRBJ2-1; V gene: TRBV5-1; clone size: .; CDR3 protein: CASSWGLADQSSYNEQFF; CDR3 DNA: TGCGCCAGCAGCTGGGGACTAGCGGATCAGAGCTCCTACAATGAGCAGTTCTTC
CDR3 length: 15; D gene: TRBD1; J gene: TRBJ1-2; V gene: TRBV18; clone size: .; CDR3 protein: CASSSYRDREVGYTF; CDR3 DNA: TGTGCCAGCTCATCGTACCGGGACAGAGAAGTAGGCTACACCTTC